These 15 T cell receptor beta chains came from one sample sequenced in a study of shared clonotypes between healthy human individuals. Some clones are missing from TCRdb's copy, which holds only in-frame ones; the method was immunoSEQ multiplex PCR. The table has hundreds of thousands of clones, about 80% seen once. The sequenced material came from memory CD4+ T cells sorted from blood. As for subset: CD45RA-negative fraction. Receptors originate from a woman between 25 and 40 years old in good health.

The gene calls are TRBV5-1 and TRBJ1-2; 10 bases line up with TRBD1. The CDR3 is 14 amino acids. The ends lost 3 bases at V and 3 bases at J; junction bases unmatched: 2. From germline, CDR1 is SGHRS and CDR2 YFSETQ. CDR3 DNA sequence: TGCGCCAGCAGCTCGGGACAGGGGTACTATGGCTACACCTTC. Its translation is CASSSGQGYYGYTF.

This chain joins TRBV6-1 and TRBJ2-7, with 11 bases lining up with TRBD1. The CDR3 sequence is 15 residues long. The germline V gene has CDR1 MNHNS and CDR2 SASEGT. Trimming took 6 bases from V and 6 from J; bases not matched to a gene: 10. The CDR3 protein is CASSEQPGQGGEQYF. The CDR3 DNA sequence: TGTGCCAGCAGCGAACAACCGGGACAGGGGGGCGAGCAGTACTTC.

The gene calls are TRBV9 and TRBJ2-1, with D uncertain. The CDR3 sequence is 15 residues long. Germline-derived CDR1 and CDR2 are SGDLS and YYNGEE. Trimming took 0 bases from V and 5 from J, leaving 12 bases between them. The CDR3 spells CASSVGWEGHNEQFF. CDR3 sequence (DNA): TGTGCCAGCAGCGTAGGGTGGGAAGGTCACAATGAGCAGTTCTTC.

This clone was seen just once. One end of the junction fails to match germline, which may point to a read error. CDR3 sequence: CANSYDGMNTEAFF. Written as DNA, the CDR3 is TGTGCCAACAGTTACGACGGCATGAACACTGAAGCTTTCTTT. V gene TRBV6-6 combines with J gene TRBJ1-1, with unresolved D. CDR3 length equals 14 residues. From germline, CDR1 is MNHNY and CDR2 SVGAGI (reference sequence).

In nucleotides, the CDR3 is TGTGCCAGCAGCTTGTGGGACAGGGGAAGGCCCCAGCATTTT. It specifies CASSLWDRGRPQHF. This rearrangement joins TRBV5-6 to TRBJ1-5; 10 bases are a match to TRBD1. Trimming removed 1 base from V and 9 bases from J; junction bases left unmatched: 4. The germline gives CDR1 SGHDT, CDR2 YYEEEE. The length of the CDR3 is 14 residues.

This clone has more than one count but fewer than ten. This rearrangement joins TRBV10-1 to TRBJ2-1; 7 nucleotides line up with TRBD1. The V gene end was trimmed by 3 bases and the J gene end by 2 bases; junction bases not matched to a gene: 4. Germline lookup yields CDR1 WNHNN and CDR2 SYGVQD (reference sequence). CDR3 length equals 15 residues. For the CDR3, the DNA is TGCGCCAGCAGTGAAGGACAGGAGCCCTACAATGAGCAGTTCTTC. This translates into CASSEGQEPYNEQFF.

This clone was seen repeatedly, ten times or more. The chain recombines TRBV7-8 with TRBJ2-7; 9 nucleotides align to TRBD1. Germline loops: CDR1 SGHVS, CDR2 FQNEAQ. The CDR3 has 14 residues. Trimming at V came to 6 bases and at J to 6 bases, leaving 9 bases not matched to a gene. CDR3 sequence (DNA): TGTGCCAGCAGTCGGGACAGGGCGGTCGGCGAGCAGTACTTC. It codes for CASSRDRAVGEQYF.

The chain links TRBV6-1 to TRBJ1-2, with unresolved D. Trimming shortened V by 5 bases and J by 6 bases, and 19 bases separated the two germline ends. The germline V gene encodes CDR1 MNHNS and CDR2 SASEGT. The CDR3 runs 15 residues. Here the CDR3 reads CASSPTGHIQDGYTF. The CDR3 bases are TGTGCCAGCAGTCCTACCGGGCACATCCAGGATGGCTACACCTTC.

For this clone: The sample carries other DNA sequences with the same CDR3. The rearrangement links TRBV5-4 to TRBJ2-1; maybe TRBD2 (5 bases). Per germline, CDR1 SGHNT and CDR2 YYREEE (reference sequence). V lost 0 bases, J lost 4 bases, and 11 bases lay in between. This CDR3 has 15 amino acids. CDR3 DNA sequence: TGTGCCAGCAGCTTGGGAGGGCTAAGTTACAATGAGCAGTTCTTC. Protein product: CASSLGGLSYNEQFF.

The rearrangement uses TRBV6-1 and TRBJ2-3; 11 bases are a match to TRBD2. CDR3 size: 15 residues. Per the germline V gene, CDR1 is MNHNS and CDR2 is SASEGT. V shed 6 bases and J 3 bases; nucleotides not matched to a gene: 5. The CDR3 DNA reads as TGTGCCAGCAGCCGACTAGCGGGAATGACAGATACGCAGTATTTT. This sequence encodes CASSRLAGMTDTQYF.

The chain links TRBV14 to TRBJ1-5; 9 bases are a match to TRBD1. Trimming at V came to 7 bases and at J to 4 bases, leaving 5 bases not matched to a gene. This CDR3 comprises 14 residues. Germline CDR1 is SGHDN and CDR2 is FVKESK. The CDR3 DNA follows: TGTGCCAGCACCTCCGGGACAGGGAATCAGCCCCAGCATTTT. Translating gives CASTSGTGNQPQHF. The whole variable domain, filled in from reference TRBV14 and TRBJ1-5, reads EAGVTQFPSHSVIEKGQTVTLRCDPISGHDNLYWYRRVMGKEIKFLLHFVKESKQDESGMPNNRFLAERTGGTYSTLKVQPAELEDSGVYFCASTSGTGNQPQHFGDGTRLSIL.

The genes are TRBV6-5 and TRBJ2-4; TRBD2 agrees at 7 bases. Germline trimming cut 2 bases from V and 8 bases from J; bases unmatched to any gene: 6. The CDR3 has 14 amino acids. Germline-derived CDR1 and CDR2 are MNHEY and SVGAGI. CDR3 amino acids: CASSYGRESHIQYF. CDR3 nucleotides: TGTGCCAGCAGTTACGGGCGGGAGTCGCACATTCAGTACTTC.

The V call is TRBV5-4, the J call TRBJ2-2; D might be TRBD1 or TRBD2, each matching 5 bases. Germline V gene data show CDR1 as SGHNT and CDR2 as YYREEE (reference sequence). The ends were cut back, 1 base at V and 1 base at J, with 11 bases in the middle. This CDR3 spans 16 amino acids. The CDR3 here is CASSLQGALNTGELFF. In DNA, the CDR3 is TGTGCCAGCAGCTTGCAGGGAGCCTTGAACACCGGGGAGCTGTTTTTT.

On this clone itself: This sample also contains other DNA sequences that code for the same CDR3. V and J are TRBV18 and TRBJ2-3, with no clear D. Germline lookup yields CDR1 KGHSH and CDR2 LQKENI. The V and J ends lost 5 bases and 2 bases respectively, with 5 bases between them. The CDR3 length is 12 residues. CDR3 loop: CASSRSTDTQYF. CDR3 in DNA: TGTGCCAGCTCAAGATCCACAGATACGCAGTATTTT.

The chain recombines TRBV28 with TRBJ2-1; TRBD2 aligns across 9 bases. CDR1 is MDHEN and CDR2 is SYDVKM in the germline V gene. This CDR3 region has 15 residues. J lost 7 bases, V lost 5 bases, and 9 bases had no gene match. In DNA, the CDR3 is TGTGCCAGCAGTCCAGCGGGAGGAGCGCGGAATGAGCAGTTCTTC. As protein: CASSPAGGARNEQFF.